Below, one TCR beta chain is given with its context. These data originate in a study of T cell changes during pregnancy in multiple sclerosis. TCRdb's copy holds only in-frame clones and misses some; the assay was immunoSEQ multiplex PCR. The table records tens of thousands of clones, 70% to 90% of them present only once. V lost 7 bases to trimming and J lost 3 bases, with 18 bases between them. From germline, CDR1 is MNHEY and CDR2 SMNVEV (reference sequence). CDR3 length: 16 amino acids. This clonotype was obtained from a female donor with multiple sclerosis, enrolled in a pregnancy study. The V gene is TRBV27, the J gene TRBJ2-2, with TRBD2 as a possible D gene (5 bases). The sample in question was CD4+ T cells from peripheral blood mononuclear cells, obtained in the first trimester of pregnancy. Written as DNA, the CDR3 is TGTGCCAGCAAAGCTTGGCTAGCAGCCGACACCGGGGAGCTGTTTTTT. It yields the protein CASKAWLAADTGELFF.